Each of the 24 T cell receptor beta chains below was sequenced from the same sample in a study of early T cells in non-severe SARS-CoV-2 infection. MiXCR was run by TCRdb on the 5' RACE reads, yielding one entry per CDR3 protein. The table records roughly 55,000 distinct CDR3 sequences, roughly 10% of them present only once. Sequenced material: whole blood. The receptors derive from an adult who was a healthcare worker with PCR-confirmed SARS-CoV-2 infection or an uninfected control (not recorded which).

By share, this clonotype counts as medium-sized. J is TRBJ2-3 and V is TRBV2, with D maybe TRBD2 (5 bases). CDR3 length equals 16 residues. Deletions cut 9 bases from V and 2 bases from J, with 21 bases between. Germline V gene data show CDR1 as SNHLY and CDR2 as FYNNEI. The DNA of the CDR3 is TGTGCCAGTAGAGATTTAGCGAGAACGCCCACAGATACGCAGTATTTT. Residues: CASRDLARTPTDTQYF.

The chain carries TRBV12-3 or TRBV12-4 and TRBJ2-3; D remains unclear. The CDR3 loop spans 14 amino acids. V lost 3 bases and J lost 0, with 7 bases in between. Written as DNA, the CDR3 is TGTGCCAGCAGTTTGTGGGCGAGCACAGATACGCAGTATTTT. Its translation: CASSLWASTDTQYF.

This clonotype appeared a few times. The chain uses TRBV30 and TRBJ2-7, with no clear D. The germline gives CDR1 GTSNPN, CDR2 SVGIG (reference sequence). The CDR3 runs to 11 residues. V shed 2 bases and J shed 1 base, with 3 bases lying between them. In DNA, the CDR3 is TGTGCCTGGAGTATTTCCTACGAGCAGTACTTC. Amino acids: CAWSISYEQYF.

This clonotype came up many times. CDR3 sequence (DNA): TGCGGGGCTTTTGGGGGCAATCAGCCCCAGCATTTT. Translation gives CGAFGGNQPQHF. This chain uses TRBV20-1 with TRBJ1-5; D may be TRBD1 (5 bases). This CDR3 contains 12 residues. Germline V CDR1 and CDR2: DFQATT, SNEGSKA (reference sequence).

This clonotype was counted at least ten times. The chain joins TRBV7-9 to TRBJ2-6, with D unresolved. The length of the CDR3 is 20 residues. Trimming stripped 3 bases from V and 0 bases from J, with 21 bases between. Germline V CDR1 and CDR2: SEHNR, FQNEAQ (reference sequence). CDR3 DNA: TGTGCCAGCAGCTTGGGAACAGTTTCTATTGGTTACTCTGGGGCCAACGTCCTGACTTTC. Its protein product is CASSLGTVSIGYSGANVLTF.

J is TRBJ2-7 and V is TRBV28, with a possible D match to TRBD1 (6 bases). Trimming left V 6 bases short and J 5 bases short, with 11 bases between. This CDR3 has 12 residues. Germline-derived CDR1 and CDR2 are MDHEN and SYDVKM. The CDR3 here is CASRQTGDEQYF. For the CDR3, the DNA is TGTGCCAGCAGGCAGACAGGAGACGAGCAGTACTTC.

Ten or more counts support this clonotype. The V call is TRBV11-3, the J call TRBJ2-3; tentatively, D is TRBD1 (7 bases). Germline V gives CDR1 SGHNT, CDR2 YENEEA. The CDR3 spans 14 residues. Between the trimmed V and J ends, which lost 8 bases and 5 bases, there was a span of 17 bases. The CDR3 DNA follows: TGTGCCAGCTCAAAGGAGGGGGCGATAGATACGCAGTATTTT. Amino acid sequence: CASSKEGAIDTQYF.

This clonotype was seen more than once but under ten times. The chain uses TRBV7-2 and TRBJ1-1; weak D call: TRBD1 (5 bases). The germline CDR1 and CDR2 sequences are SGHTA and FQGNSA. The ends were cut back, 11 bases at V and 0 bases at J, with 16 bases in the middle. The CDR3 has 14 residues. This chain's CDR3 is CASLRDSLNTEAFF. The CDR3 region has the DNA TGTGCCTCCCTAAGAGACAGCTTGAACACTGAAGCTTTCTTT. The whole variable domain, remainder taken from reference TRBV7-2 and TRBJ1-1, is GAGVSQSPSNKVTEKGKDVELRCDPISGHTALYWYRQSLGQGLEFLIYFQGNSAPDKSGLPSDRFSAERTGGSVSTLTIQRTQQEDSAVYLCASLRDSLNTEAFFGQGTRLTVV.

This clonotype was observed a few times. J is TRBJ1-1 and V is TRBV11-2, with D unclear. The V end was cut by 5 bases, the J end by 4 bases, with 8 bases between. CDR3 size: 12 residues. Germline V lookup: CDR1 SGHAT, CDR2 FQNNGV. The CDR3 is CASSKEFTEAFF. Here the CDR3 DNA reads TGTGCCAGCAGCAAGGAATTCACTGAAGCTTTCTTT.

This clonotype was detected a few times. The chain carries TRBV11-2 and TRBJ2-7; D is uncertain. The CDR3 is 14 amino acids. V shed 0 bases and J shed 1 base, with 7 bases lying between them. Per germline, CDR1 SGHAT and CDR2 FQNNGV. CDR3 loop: CASSLDLGSYEQYF. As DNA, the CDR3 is TGTGCCAGCAGCTTAGATTTGGGATCCTACGAGCAGTACTTC.

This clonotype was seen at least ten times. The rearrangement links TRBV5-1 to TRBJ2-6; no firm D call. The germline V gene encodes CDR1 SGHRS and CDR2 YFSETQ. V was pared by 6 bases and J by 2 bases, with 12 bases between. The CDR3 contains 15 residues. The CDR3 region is CASTEMVPGANVLTF. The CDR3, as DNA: TGCGCCAGCACCGAGATGGTGCCTGGGGCCAACGTCCTGACTTTC.

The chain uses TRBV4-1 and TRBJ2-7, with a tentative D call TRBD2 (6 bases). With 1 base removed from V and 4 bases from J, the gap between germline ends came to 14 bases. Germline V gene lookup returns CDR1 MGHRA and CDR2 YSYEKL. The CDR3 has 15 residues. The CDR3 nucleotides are TGCGCCAGCAGCCAAGGCGGGGCCAGGACGTACGAGCAGTACTTC. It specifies CASSQGGARTYEQYF.

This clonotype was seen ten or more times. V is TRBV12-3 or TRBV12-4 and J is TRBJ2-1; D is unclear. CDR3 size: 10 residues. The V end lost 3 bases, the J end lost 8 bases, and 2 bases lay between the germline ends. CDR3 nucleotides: TGTGCCAGCAGTTTGTATGAGCAGTTCTTC. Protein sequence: CASSLYEQFF.

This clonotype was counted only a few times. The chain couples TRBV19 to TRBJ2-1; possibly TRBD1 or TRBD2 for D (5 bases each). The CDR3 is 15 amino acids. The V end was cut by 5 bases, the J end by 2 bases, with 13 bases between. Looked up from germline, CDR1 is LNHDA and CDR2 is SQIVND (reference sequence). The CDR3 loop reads CASSGGKGTYNEQFF. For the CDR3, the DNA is TGTGCCAGTAGTGGGGGTAAGGGAACCTACAATGAGCAGTTCTTC.

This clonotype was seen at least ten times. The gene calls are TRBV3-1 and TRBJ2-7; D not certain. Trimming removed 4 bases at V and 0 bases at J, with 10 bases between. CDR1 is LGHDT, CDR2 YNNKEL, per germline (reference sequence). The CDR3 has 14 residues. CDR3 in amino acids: CASSPARVSYEQYF. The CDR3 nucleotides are TGTGCCAGCAGCCCGGCGCGAGTCTCCTACGAGCAGTACTTC.

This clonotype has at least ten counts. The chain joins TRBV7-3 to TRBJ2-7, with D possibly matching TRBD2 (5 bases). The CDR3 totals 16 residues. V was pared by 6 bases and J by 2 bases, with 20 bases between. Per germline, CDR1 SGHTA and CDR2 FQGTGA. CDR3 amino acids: CASSHSYGNTTYEQYF. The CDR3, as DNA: TGTGCCAGCAGTCACTCGTACGGGAACACCACCTACGAGCAGTACTTC. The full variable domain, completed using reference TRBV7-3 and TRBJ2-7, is GAGVSQTPSNKVTEKGKYVELRCDPISGHTALYWYRQSLGQGPEFLIYFQGTGAADDSGLPNDRFFAVRPEGSVSTLKIQRTERGDSAVYLCASSHSYGNTTYEQYFGPGTRLTVT.

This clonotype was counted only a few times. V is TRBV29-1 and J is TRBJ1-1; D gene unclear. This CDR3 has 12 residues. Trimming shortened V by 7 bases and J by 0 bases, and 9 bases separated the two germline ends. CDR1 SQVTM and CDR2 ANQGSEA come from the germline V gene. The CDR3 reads CSAAPVNTEAFF. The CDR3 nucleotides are TGCAGCGCCGCGCCAGTGAACACTGAAGCTTTCTTT.

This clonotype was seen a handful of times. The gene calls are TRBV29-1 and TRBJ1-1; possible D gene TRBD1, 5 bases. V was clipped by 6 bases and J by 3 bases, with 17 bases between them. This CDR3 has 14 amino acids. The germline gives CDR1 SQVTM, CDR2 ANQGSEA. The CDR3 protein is CSVHPGPRDTEAFF. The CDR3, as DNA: TGCAGCGTGCACCCGGGACCCCGGGACACTGAAGCTTTCTTT.

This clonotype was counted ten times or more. CDR3 coding DNA: TGTGCCAGCAGGGACAGGACGGGCCACGAGCAGTACTTC. The encoded protein is CASRDRTGHEQYF. The V call is TRBV6-1, the J call TRBJ2-7; the match to TRBD1 covers 7 bases. This CDR3 has 13 residues. The germline gives CDR1 MNHNS, CDR2 SASEGT. Trimming at V came to 6 bases and at J to 5 bases, leaving 7 bases not matched to a gene.

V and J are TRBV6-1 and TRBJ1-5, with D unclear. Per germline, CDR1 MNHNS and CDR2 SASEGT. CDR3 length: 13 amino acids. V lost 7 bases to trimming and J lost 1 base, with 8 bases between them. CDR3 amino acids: CASITTSNQPQHF. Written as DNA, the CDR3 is TGTGCCAGCATAACGACCAGCAATCAGCCCCAGCATTTT.

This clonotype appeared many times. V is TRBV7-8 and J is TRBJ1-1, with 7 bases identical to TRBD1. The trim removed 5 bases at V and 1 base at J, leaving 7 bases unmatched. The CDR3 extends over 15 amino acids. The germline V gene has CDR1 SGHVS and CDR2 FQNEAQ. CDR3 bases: TGTGCCAGCAGCGAGTGGGACAGACCGAACACTGAAGCTTTCTTT. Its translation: CASSEWDRPNTEAFF.

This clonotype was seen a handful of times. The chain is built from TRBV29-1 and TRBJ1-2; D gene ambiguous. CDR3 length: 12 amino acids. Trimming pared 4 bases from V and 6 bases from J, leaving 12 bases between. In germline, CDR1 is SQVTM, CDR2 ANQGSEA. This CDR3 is CSVVFSLNGYTF. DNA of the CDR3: TGCAGCGTTGTTTTCTCGCTTAATGGCTACACCTTC.

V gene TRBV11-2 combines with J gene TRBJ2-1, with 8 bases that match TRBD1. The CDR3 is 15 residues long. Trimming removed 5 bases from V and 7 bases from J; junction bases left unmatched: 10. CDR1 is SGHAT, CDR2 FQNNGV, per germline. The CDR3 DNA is TGTGCCAGCAGCCCCTACTCAGGGGGCTTGAATGAGCAGTTCTTC. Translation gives CASSPYSGGLNEQFF.

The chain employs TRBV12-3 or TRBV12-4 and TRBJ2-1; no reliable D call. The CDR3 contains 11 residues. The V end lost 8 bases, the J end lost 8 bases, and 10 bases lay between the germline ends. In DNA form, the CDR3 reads TGTGCCAGCGGTCCGGGCGATGAGCAGTTCTTC. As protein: CASGPGDEQFF.